The present T cell receptor (beta chain) was sequenced within a study of cytotoxic CD8 clonotypes in ibrutinib-treated CLL. Study overall: Among patients, some 24 responded partially and 2 completely; around 15 then stayed remitted and around 12 progressed after median around 70 months. Mean productive templates were about 260,000; mean productive rearrangements were about 90,000. Whole-study results and caveats: Having risen at ibrutinib response, clonality had fallen back toward baseline by progression. Sampling time points were not equivalent between sustained-remission and progressing patients.

TCRdb keeps only in-frame clones here, not all; method: immunoSEQ multiplex PCR. The table includes 150,000 or so clones, nearly 90% detected once. The CDR3 totals 16 residues. The germline gives CDR1 SGHRS, CDR2 YFSETQ. Germline trimming cut 4 bases from V and 3 bases from J; bases unmatched to any gene: 7. Concerning this clone itself: Antigen: not known.

The material sequenced was PBMCs, taken at disease progression, from a patient treated with ibrutinib. The TCR sequence derives from a human donor with chronic lymphocytic leukemia. The J gene is TRBJ2-4, the V gene TRBV5-1; 10 nucleotides match TRBD1. In DNA form, the CDR3 reads TGCGCCAGCAGCCCAAGACAGGGGGCTGTCAAAAACATTCAGTACTTC. Translated: CASSPRQGAVKNIQYF.